The 5 T cell receptor beta chains reported below all come from one sample, sequenced in a study of blood T cell repertoires in COVID-19. TCRdb keeps only in-frame clones here, not all; method: immunoSEQ multiplex PCR. The table includes around 200,000 clones, around 83% detected once. Sequencing was performed on peripheral blood. Receptors were obtained from a man aged 50-59 years with active or convalescent COVID-19.

The chain joins TRBV3-1 (or the pseudogene TRBV3-2) to TRBJ2-1, with 10 bases identical to TRBD2. This CDR3 is built from 15 residues. CDR1 and CDR2 from the germline V gene are LGHDT and YNNKEL (reference sequence). J lost 2 bases, V lost 5 bases, and 3 bases had no gene match. This chain's CDR3 is CASSYLAGAYNEQFF. CDR3 in DNA: TGTGCCAGCAGCTACCTAGCGGGGGCCTACAATGAGCAGTTCTTC.

The V call is TRBV25-1, the J call TRBJ1-1; D might be TRBD1 (6 bases). The CDR3 loop spans 16 amino acids. Per the germline V gene, CDR1 is MGHDK and CDR2 is SYGVNS. V dropped 5 bases and J dropped 0 bases, with 16 bases sitting between them. CDR3 sequence (DNA): TGTGCCAGCAGTAAAGCCCCCGGGACAATGAACACTGAAGCTTTCTTT. Its translation is CASSKAPGTMNTEAFF.

The gene calls are TRBV6-5 and TRBJ2-2; the D gene is possibly TRBD1 (5 bases). The CDR3 sequence is 15 residues long. The germline CDR1 and CDR2 sequences are MNHEY and SVGAGI. Deletions cut 0 bases from V and 5 bases from J, with 10 bases between. The chain's CDR3 is CASSYSRQITGELFF. The CDR3 coding sequence is TGTGCCAGCAGTTACTCCAGACAGATAACCGGGGAGCTGTTTTTT.

This clone showed up just a few times. The CDR3 here is CASRRELQGTTQYF. CDR3 sequence (DNA): TGTGCCAGCAGGCGAGAGCTACAGGGTACAACGCAGTATTTT. The V call is TRBV2, the J call TRBJ2-3, with D perhaps TRBD1 (6 bases). The CDR3 spans 14 residues. Germline CDR1 reads SNHLY; CDR2 reads FYNNEI. With 6 bases removed from V and 9 bases from J, the gap between germline ends came to 19 bases.

This clone was found a few times. The rearrangement uses TRBV27 and TRBJ1-1; 8 bases are a match to TRBD1. The CDR3 is made up of 15 amino acids. Trimming cost V 8 bases and J 1 base; bases outside gene matches: 9. The germline CDR1 and CDR2 sequences are MNHEY and SMNVEV (reference sequence). CDR3 protein: CASAETGDGNTEAFF. CDR3 in DNA: TGTGCCAGCGCAGAGACAGGGGACGGGAACACTGAAGCTTTCTTT.